This T cell receptor beta chain was recovered during a study of T cells in Graves' hyperthyroidism and ophthalmopathy. Amplification yielded TCR beta CDR3 regions, with RNA transcripts as the source. TCR CDR3 regions were first amplified by RT-PCR with HTBI primers. Using its own MiXCR run on the multiplex PCR reads, TCRdb lists one record per CDR3 protein. The table has over 450,000 distinct CDR3 sequences, more than 15% seen once; the top ten hold approximately 16%. With 10 bases clipped from V and 4 bases from J, the junction kept 4 bases outside the gene matches. Germline V lookup: CDR1 MNHNS, CDR2 SASEGT. This CDR3 comprises 11 residues. Diagnosis rested on symptoms, serum thyroxine and TRAb, thyroid ultrasound, and orbital computed tomography.

The chain carries TRBV6-1 and TRBJ2-7; 7 bases are shared with TRBD2. The sequence derives from a woman aged 18-35 years with Graves' ophthalmopathy. The specimen was blood. CDR3 DNA sequence: TGTGCCATCGGGGGGAATTACGAGCAGTACTTC. It translates to CAIGGNYEQYF.